This T cell receptor (beta chain) appears in the sequencing data of a study of post-analysis software for immune sequencing data. Study-wide findings and caveats: With TRBV5-6, TRBV5-1 and TRBV20-1 included, about five TRBV segments were more frequent in patients than in controls.

Germline V gene lookup returns CDR1 LNHNV and CDR2 YYDKDF (reference sequence). The V end lost 1 base, the J end lost 4 bases, and 14 bases lay between the germline ends. The CDR3 length is 15 residues. Concerning this clonotype: Antigen unknown.

Every TCR beta cDNA library bore unique molecular identifiers. TCRdb re-called the PCR reads with MiXCR, one entry per CDR3 protein. The sample has roughly 430,000 distinct CDR3 sequences, about 39% seen once. This TCR derives from a girl aged 2 to 9 with multiple sclerosis. The gene calls are TRBV15 and TRBJ2-7; D might be TRBD1 or TRBD2, each matching 5 bases. Sequenced sample: blood. CDR3 in amino acids: CATSRGGTRGYEQYF. The CDR3 bases are TGTGCCACCAGCAGAGGTGGGACGAGGGGATACGAGCAGTACTTC.